This passage covers 23 T cell receptor beta chains from one sample sequenced in a study of blood T cell repertoires in COVID-19. Data came from immunoSEQ multiplex PCR; TCRdb stores just in-frame clones and leaves some out. The sample contains 210,000 or so clones, 89% of which appear only once. The sequenced material came from peripheral blood. These TCRs come from a woman between 35 and 50 years old with acute or convalescent COVID-19.

This clone was detected only once. This chain connects TRBV21-1 to TRBJ2-3; the table names TRBD2, a call not compared with the DNA. TRBV21-1 is noted as a pseudogene. CDR3 length: 15 residues. CDR3 nucleotides: TGTGCCAGCAGCCCTAGCGGGGCAACCACAGATACGCAGTATTTT. It translates to CASSPSGATTDTQYF.

The rearrangement joins TRBV3-1 (or the pseudogene TRBV3-2) to TRBJ2-3; possible D gene TRBD1, 6 bases. The CDR3 is made up of 13 amino acids. CDR1 LGHDT and CDR2 YNNKEL come from the germline V gene (reference sequence). V lost 5 bases, J lost 4 bases, and 10 bases lay in between. For the CDR3, the DNA is TGTGCCAGCAGCTTACAGGGTTCAGATACGCAGTATTTT. Encoded protein: CASSLQGSDTQYF.

The chain couples TRBV27 to TRBJ2-1, with 8 bases fitting TRBD2. CDR1 and CDR2 (germline): MNHEY, SMNVEV (reference sequence). The CDR3 totals 18 residues. V was pared by 4 bases and J by 10 bases, with 21 bases of the junction left unmatched. The CDR3 sequence: CASSSQVLGLVPGGEQFF. DNA for the CDR3: TGTGCCAGCAGTTCTCAGGTCCTGGGACTAGTCCCGGGTGGGGAGCAGTTCTTC.

The chain has TRBV14 and TRBJ1-2; 7 bases match TRBD1. CDR3 length: 14 residues. CDR1 SGHDN and CDR2 FVKESK come from the germline V gene. J gave up 4 bases and V 4 bases, and 6 bases lay outside the gene matches. The CDR3: CASSPRQGGYGYTF. CDR3 coding DNA: TGTGCCAGCAGCCCCCGACAGGGCGGCTATGGCTACACCTTC.

CDR3 amino acids: CASSSAGQGAQAFF. The CDR3 DNA reads as TGTGCCAGTAGTAGTGCTGGACAGGGGGCGCAAGCTTTCTTT. This sequence joins TRBV19 and TRBJ1-1; 11 nucleotides line up with TRBD1. Germline V gene sequence: CDR1 LNHDA, CDR2 SQIVND (reference sequence). The length of the CDR3 is 14 residues. The V and J ends lost 4 bases and 9 bases, in that order; junction bases with no gene match: 7.

V usage is TRBV2 and J usage is TRBJ1-6, with 8 bases fitting TRBD1. With 3 bases clipped from V and 10 bases from J, the junction kept 8 bases outside the gene matches. Germline values: CDR1 SNHLY, CDR2 FYNNEI. This CDR3 spans 15 amino acids. The chain's CDR3 is CASSERGQGNSPLHF. CDR3 nucleotide sequence: TGTGCCAGCAGTGAGAGAGGACAGGGTAACTCACCCCTCCACTTT.

The chain recombines TRBV7-2 with TRBJ1-4; no clear D gene. V lost 1 base and J lost 7, with 7 bases in between. Germline assignment: CDR1 SGHTA and CDR2 FQGNSA. This CDR3 is built from 13 residues. CDR3 DNA: TGTGCCAGCAGCTTAGGAACTCTTGAAAAACTGTTTTTT. It translates to CASSLGTLEKLFF. The variable domain in full, completed from reference TRBV7-2 and TRBJ1-4, reads GAGVSQSPSNKVTEKGKDVELRCDPISGHTALYWYRQSLGQGLEFLIYFQGNSAPDKSGLPSDRFSAERTGGSVSTLTIQRTQQEDSAVYLCASSLGTLEKLFFGSGTQLSVL.

This sequence joins TRBV7-2 and TRBJ1-2; no clear D. There are 13 residues in the CDR3. Looked up from germline, CDR1 is SGHTA and CDR2 is FQGNSA. Trimming removed 4 bases at V and 3 bases at J, with 9 bases between. CDR3 sequence reads: CASSSSGHYGYTF. CDR3 nucleotides: TGTGCCAGCAGCTCCAGCGGACACTATGGCTACACCTTC.

Only one count was recorded for this clone. CDR3 residues: CSALGGNEQFF. In nucleotides, the CDR3 is TGCAGTGCCCTCGGGGGGAATGAGCAGTTCTTC. The gene calls are TRBV20-1 and TRBJ2-1, with 7 bases aligning to TRBD2. Germline CDR1 reads DFQATT; CDR2 reads SNEGSKA (reference sequence). The CDR3 is made up of 11 amino acids. J lost 7 bases, V lost 6 bases, and 3 bases had no gene match.

Only one count was recorded for this clone. The J gene is TRBJ1-2, the V gene TRBV28; 8 positions match TRBD1. With V trimmed by 2 bases and J by 7 bases, 3 bases remained unmatched. The CDR3 consists of 13 residues. Germline assignment: CDR1 MDHEN and CDR2 SYDVKM. The CDR3 coding sequence is TGTGCCAGCAGTTTAAACGACAGGGGTGGCTACACCTTC. This sequence encodes CASSLNDRGGYTF.

V usage is TRBV7-3 and J usage is TRBJ1-6; perhaps TRBD1 as D (6 bases). Deletions cut 5 bases from V and 10 bases from J, with 12 bases between. Germline values: CDR1 SGHTA, CDR2 FQGTGA. This CDR3 comprises 13 residues. CDR3 residues: CASSRTARSPLHF. The CDR3 region has the DNA TGTGCCAGCAGCCGGACAGCTAGGTCACCCCTCCACTTT. Based on the CDR3 plus reference TRBV7-3 and TRBJ1-6, the full variable domain is GAGVSQTPSNKVTEKGKYVELRCDPISGHTALYWYRQSLGQGPEFLIYFQGTGAADDSGLPNDRFFAVRPEGSVSTLKIQRTERGDSAVYLCASSRTARSPLHFGNGTRLTVT.

This rearrangement joins TRBV2 to TRBJ1-1; TRBD1 aligns across 8 bases. The CDR3 spans 14 residues. CDR1 SNHLY and CDR2 FYNNEI come from the germline V gene. J was trimmed by 3 bases and V by 11 bases; bases with no gene match: 11. The CDR3 DNA follows: TGTGCCTATGGAAGGAGACAGGGGTACACTGAAGCTTTCTTT. Translation: CAYGRRQGYTEAFF. Full variable domain (rest looked up from reference TRBV2 and TRBJ1-1): EPEVTQTPSHQVTQMGQEVILRCVPISNHLYFYWYRQILGQKVEFLVSFYNNEISEKSEIFDDQFSVERPDGSNFTLKIRSTKLEDSAMYFCAYGRRQGYTEAFFGQGTRLTVV.

The rearrangement uses TRBV19 and TRBJ1-5; tentative D call: TRBD1 (5 bases). In germline, CDR1 is LNHDA, CDR2 SQIVND (reference sequence). The CDR3 has 13 amino acids. V lost 9 bases, J lost 7 bases, and 16 bases lay in between. Here the CDR3 reads CASLGGSGQPQHF. The CDR3, as DNA: TGTGCCAGCCTCGGGGGGTCAGGACAGCCCCAGCATTTT.

The V call is TRBV7-3, the J call TRBJ2-1; 10 nucleotides line up with TRBD2. The CDR3 extends over 15 amino acids. The germline gives CDR1 SGHTA, CDR2 FQGTGA. The V and J ends lost 4 bases and 7 bases, in that order; junction bases with no gene match: 7. The CDR3 bases are TGTGCCAGCAGCTCCCTAGCGGGAGCCGGGAATGAGCAGTTCTTC. Its protein is CASSSLAGAGNEQFF.

The V call is TRBV9, the J call TRBJ2-7; TRBD2 aligns across 8 bases. Germline V gene data show CDR1 as SGDLS and CDR2 as YYNGEE. The CDR3 contains 16 residues. The V and J ends lost 4 bases and 6 bases, in that order; junction bases with no gene match: 15. The CDR3 DNA follows: TGTGCCAGCAGCCCCCCAGGAATAGCGGGGTATTTCGAGCAGTACGTC. Residues: CASSPPGIAGYFEQYV.

This sequence joins TRBV6-5 and TRBJ1-2; D unresolved. There are 13 residues in the CDR3. Germline assignment: CDR1 MNHEY and CDR2 SVGAGI. The V end was cut by 6 bases, the J end by 2 bases, with 10 bases between. The CDR3 region has the DNA TGTGCCAGCAGGTTTCGGGGAAACTATGGCTACACCTTC. Translating it yields CASRFRGNYGYTF.

The chain links TRBV18 to TRBJ2-5, with TRBD2 identical over 8 bases. Looked up from germline, CDR1 is KGHSH and CDR2 is LQKENI. The CDR3 is 17 amino acids. V lost 3 bases, J lost 3 bases, and 12 bases stayed unmatched. CDR3 sequence reads: CASSPGLQRGRKETQYF. CDR3 bases: TGTGCCAGCTCACCCGGGCTTCAGCGGGGGAGAAAAGAGACCCAGTACTTC.

V gene TRBV3-1 (or the pseudogene TRBV3-2) combines with J gene TRBJ1-2; no firm D call. Germline lookup yields CDR1 LGHDT and CDR2 YNNKEL (reference sequence). The ends were cut back, 4 bases at V and 12 bases at J, with 18 bases in the middle. CDR3 length: 13 amino acids. The CDR3 here is CASSPHGPGSDTF. Written as DNA, the CDR3 is TGTGCCAGCAGCCCTCACGGCCCGGGATCGGACACCTTC.

This clone is a singleton in its sample. The rearrangement joins TRBV19 to TRBJ1-2; 7 bases map to TRBD1. V lost 7 bases and J lost 4; bases outside the gene matches: 12. The V gene's germline CDR1 is LNHDA and CDR2 SQIVND (reference sequence). This CDR3 has 15 amino acids. The CDR3 DNA is TGTGCCAGTACCCCCTTGGGACAGCTTTTCTATGGCTACACCTTC. This sequence encodes CASTPLGQLFYGYTF.

This sequence joins TRBV6-5 and TRBJ1-5; perhaps TRBD1 as D (6 bases). Per the germline V gene, CDR1 is MNHEY and CDR2 is SVGAGI. This CDR3 comprises 13 residues. V was clipped by 7 bases and J by 4 bases, with 11 bases between them. Written as DNA, the CDR3 is TGTGCCAGCATGGTGGACAGAAATCAGCCCCAGCATTTT. Its translation: CASMVDRNQPQHF.

The chain employs TRBV15 and TRBJ1-6, with D unclear. The CDR3 length is 20 residues. V shed 3 bases and J shed 0 bases, with 21 bases lying between them. The germline CDR1 and CDR2 sequences are LNHNV and YYDKDF (reference sequence). The CDR3 spells CATSSESKPPLSSYNSPLHF. For the CDR3, the DNA is TGTGCCACCAGCAGTGAATCTAAACCTCCCTTAAGCTCCTATAATTCACCCCTCCACTTT.

The V call is TRBV19, the J call TRBJ1-1, with a tentative D call TRBD1 (5 bases). Germline values: CDR1 LNHDA, CDR2 SQIVND (reference sequence). V was cut by 6 bases and J by 0 bases, with 17 bases left in between. CDR3 size: 16 residues. The CDR3 DNA follows: TGTGCCAGTAGCGCAGCAGGGTGGCCTATGAACACTGAAGCTTTCTTT. This gives the protein CASSAAGWPMNTEAFF.

The rearrangement joins TRBV13 to TRBJ2-2; 9 bases map to TRBD1. V lost 7 bases, J lost 2 bases, and 2 bases stayed unmatched. CDR1 and CDR2 (germline): PRHDT, FYEKMQ (reference sequence). This CDR3 has 14 amino acids. The CDR3 sequence is CASMGQGNTGELFF. In DNA form, the CDR3 reads TGTGCCAGCATGGGACAGGGTAACACCGGGGAGCTGTTTTTT.